This T cell receptor beta chain was sequenced in a study of T cell repertoires in cytomegalovirus infection. Study-level information: Recently identified HLA-C-restricted CMV epitopes and well-studied HLA-B-restricted CMV epitopes were used by the study.

This clonotype has more than one count but fewer than ten. Its antigen is not identified. V was trimmed by 6 bases and J by 4 bases, leaving 18 bases between them. This CDR3 spans 15 amino acids. Germline CDR1 LNHDA, CDR2 SQIVND (reference sequence). TCRdb re-called the reads with MiXCR, one entry per CDR3 protein. Of 700,000 to 950,000 distinct CDR3 sequences detected, about 30% appear once; the ten largest clones hold around 12%. The material was cultured CD8+ T cells from PBMCs, obtained from culture after CMV antigen stimulation. The gene calls are TRBV19 and TRBJ1-1, with D maybe TRBD1 (6 bases). The clonotype was recovered from a human donor in good health (CMV status not recorded). Some clones in this sample may be carry-over from other donors' samples. The CDR3 sequence: CASSLVGRGGTEAFF. In DNA, the CDR3 is TGTGCCAGTAGCCTGGTGGGCAGGGGTGGCACTGAAGCTTTCTTT.